Each of the 25 T cell receptor beta chains below was sequenced from the same sample in a study of T cell responses to AZD1222 COVID-19 vaccine. Data came from immunoSEQ multiplex PCR; TCRdb stores just in-frame clones and leaves some out. The sample shows fewer than 50,000 clones, roughly 80% of them seen only once. The specimen was peripheral blood, collected on day 0 of AZD1222 vaccination. All receptors come from an adult in good health.

The J gene is TRBJ2-7, the V gene TRBV28, with 8 bases fitting TRBD1. Unmatched junction bases numbered 5, after V lost 4 bases and J lost 3 bases. Germline CDR1 reads MDHEN; CDR2 reads SYDVKM. The CDR3 extends over 14 amino acids. The CDR3 spells CASSSLGQGYEQYV. In DNA, the CDR3 is TGTGCCAGCAGTTCCCTTGGACAGGGCTACGAGCAGTACGTC.

The V gene is TRBV11-2, the J gene TRBJ2-1, with D perhaps TRBD2 (6 bases). Germline CDR1 SGHAT, CDR2 FQNNGV. This CDR3 spans 13 amino acids. Trimming removed 3 bases at V and 4 bases at J, with 7 bases between. The CDR3 sequence: CASSLGLYNEQFF. DNA of the CDR3: TGTGCCAGCAGCTTGGGACTGTACAATGAGCAGTTCTTC.

V usage is TRBV6-2 or TRBV6-3 and J usage is TRBJ2-5; 7 bases match TRBD2. The CDR3 length is 15 residues. CDR1 and CDR2 from the germline V gene are MNHEY and SVGEGT. After removal of 5 bases from V and 5 bases from J, the junction contained 11 bases not matched to a gene. In DNA, the CDR3 is TGTGCCAGCAGTCGACGGACTAGTCTCTCTGAGACCCAGTACTTC. This codes for CASSRRTSLSETQYF.

The chain links TRBV7-3 to TRBJ2-1; tentatively, D is TRBD2 (7 bases). Germline V gene data show CDR1 as SGHTA and CDR2 as FQGTGA. Trimming shortened V by 0 bases and J by 3 bases, and 12 bases separated the two germline ends. The CDR3 runs to 16 residues. CDR3 in amino acids: CASSLTSGGYYNEQFF. Written as DNA, the CDR3 is TGTGCCAGCAGCTTAACTTCGGGGGGCTACTACAATGAGCAGTTCTTC.

The chain combines TRBV27 with TRBJ1-5; the D gene is possibly TRBD1 (6 bases). This CDR3 contains 17 residues. Trimming removed 5 bases from V and 1 base from J, with 18 bases in between. Germline V CDR1 and CDR2: MNHEY, SMNVEV (reference sequence). CDR3 bases: TGTGCCAGCAGTCCCCACACGGGGGGCGGAAGCAATCAGCCCCAGCATTTT. This encodes CASSPHTGGGSNQPQHF.

This clone was detected once. This chain uses TRBV27 with TRBJ2-7, with TRBD2 as a possible D gene (5 bases). Per germline, CDR1 MNHEY and CDR2 SMNVEV (reference sequence). The V gene lost 0 bases and the J gene lost 2 bases, with 11 bases spanning the gap. This CDR3 spans 15 amino acids. This CDR3 reads CASSLSYPGTYEQYF. The CDR3 coding sequence is TGTGCCAGCAGTTTATCTTATCCGGGGACCTACGAGCAGTACTTC.

This sequence joins TRBV5-4 and TRBJ2-1, with a tentative D call TRBD2 (5 bases). CDR1 SGHNT and CDR2 YYREEE come from the germline V gene (reference sequence). The CDR3 is made up of 16 amino acids. V lost 6 bases and J 4 bases, leaving 20 bases between the germline ends. Here the CDR3 reads CASNPAVGPGYNEQFF. The DNA for the CDR3 is TGTGCCAGCAACCCAGCTGTAGGGCCGGGGTACAATGAGCAGTTCTTC.

The chain's CDR3 is CASSPGDRLNNQPQHF. CDR3 DNA: TGTGCCAGCAGCCCTGGGGACAGGTTAAACAATCAGCCCCAGCATTTT. The genes are TRBV6-2 or TRBV6-3 and TRBJ1-5; 8 bases map to TRBD1. Germline V gene sequence: CDR1 MNHEY, CDR2 SVGEGT. V shed 6 bases, J shed 3 bases, and the junction held 10 bases outside the gene matches. The CDR3 sequence is 16 residues long.

This clone was seen once. The rearrangement uses TRBV24-1 and TRBJ1-5; D is possibly TRBD1 (5 bases). Germline V CDR1 and CDR2: KGHDR, SFDVKD. Trimming took 7 bases from V and 2 from J, leaving 14 bases between them. The CDR3 sequence is 15 residues long. This CDR3 reads CATRPGGSGNQPQHF. The CDR3 nucleotides are TGTGCCACCAGACCGGGGGGGTCTGGCAATCAGCCCCAGCATTTT.

The gene calls are TRBV27 and TRBJ2-1; 10 bases line up with TRBD1. The V segment lost 8 bases and the J segment 7 bases; nucleotides outside the gene matches: 11. Germline loops: CDR1 MNHEY, CDR2 SMNVEV (reference sequence). This CDR3 comprises 15 residues. CDR3 DNA sequence: TGTGCCAGCGGACACGACAGGGGGCGCCTTAATGAGCAGTTCTTC. This encodes CASGHDRGRLNEQFF.

This sequence joins TRBV6-1 and TRBJ1-1; maybe TRBD1 (5 bases). The CDR3 length is 13 residues. The germline V gene has CDR1 MNHNS and CDR2 SASEGT. Trimming left V 8 bases short and J 2 bases short, with 12 bases between. This CDR3 is CASRLGQNTEAFF. CDR3 DNA: TGTGCCAGCCGCCTTGGACAAAACACTGAAGCTTTCTTT.

The rearrangement joins TRBV5-6 to TRBJ2-7, with 14 nucleotides matching TRBD2. Losses at the gene ends were 4 bases for V and 7 bases for J; bases not matched to a gene: 7. CDR1 is SGHDT and CDR2 is YYEEEE in the germline V gene. The CDR3 loop spans 15 amino acids. The CDR3 spells CASSLGLAGGVEQYV. CDR3 sequence (DNA): TGTGCCAGCAGCCTTGGACTAGCGGGGGGTGTGGAGCAGTACGTC.

Only one count was recorded for this clone. The chain joins TRBV7-8 to TRBJ1-5; D remains ambiguous. V gave up 1 base and J gave up 0 bases, with 7 bases separating them. The CDR3 has 15 amino acids. The germline gives CDR1 SGHVS, CDR2 FQNEAQ. Here the CDR3 DNA reads TGTGCCAGCAGCTTAGGTCCAGTTAGCAATCAGCCCCAGCATTTT. Its translation: CASSLGPVSNQPQHF. Filled out from reference TRBV7-8 and TRBJ1-5, the complete variable domain reads GAGVSQSPRYKVAKRGQDVALRCDPISGHVSLFWYQQALGQGPEFLTYFQNEAQLDKSGLPSDRFFAERPEGSVSTLKIQRTQQEDSAVYLCASSLGPVSNQPQHFGDGTRLSIL.

This clone was observed a single time. The J gene is TRBJ2-6, the V gene TRBV9; the D is unclear. The CDR3 loop spans 15 amino acids. The germline gives CDR1 SGDLS, CDR2 YYNGEE. Trimming removed 4 bases at V and 4 bases at J, with 12 bases between. For the CDR3, the DNA is TGTGCCAGCAGCCCCTGGGTGAGAGGGGCCAACGTCCTGACTTTC. It codes for CASSPWVRGANVLTF.

This chain connects TRBV12-5 to TRBJ2-7; TRBD1 matches 9 bases. V trimming: 9 bases; J trimming: 4 bases; junction bases outside the gene matches: 7. CDR3 length: 13 amino acids. Germline CDR1 is LGHNT and CDR2 is FRNRAP. DNA for the CDR3: TGTGCTAGGCGACAGGGGGGTCTGTACGAGCAGTACGTC. Translation gives CARRQGGLYEQYV.

The chain carries TRBV29-1 and TRBJ1-2; D is perhaps TRBD1 (6 bases). The germline V gene has CDR1 SQVTM and CDR2 ANQGSEA. Trimming stripped 2 bases from V and 3 bases from J, with 10 bases between. The CDR3 has 13 residues. CDR3: CSVEWDNHYGYTF. The CDR3 DNA follows: TGCAGCGTTGAATGGGACAATCACTATGGCTACACCTTC.

The genes are TRBV6-1 and TRBJ2-1; TRBD2 aligns across 8 bases. The CDR3 runs 19 residues. The J segment lost 0 bases and the V segment lost 1 base, leaving 11 bases of the junction unmatched. Germline CDR1 and CDR2: MNHNS and SASEGT. The CDR3 is CASSEVSAGGVGSYNEQFF. The CDR3 nucleotides read TGTGCCAGCAGTGAAGTTAGTGCGGGGGGAGTAGGCTCCTACAATGAGCAGTTCTTC.

This sequence joins TRBV27 and TRBJ1-6, with 9 bases fitting TRBD1. The CDR3 contains 15 residues. The germline gives CDR1 MNHEY, CDR2 SMNVEV (reference sequence). Germline trimming cut 6 bases from V and 10 bases from J; bases unmatched to any gene: 10. CDR3 protein: CASRQTGGLGSPLHF. In nucleotides, the CDR3 is TGTGCCAGCAGACAGACAGGGGGTTTGGGATCACCCCTCCACTTT.

The gene calls are TRBV19 and TRBJ1-2; 10 nucleotides align to TRBD1. V lost 7 bases to trimming and J lost 6 bases; unmatched junction nucleotides: 17. Germline V CDR1 and CDR2: LNHDA, SQIVND (reference sequence). The CDR3 runs to 17 residues. The CDR3 DNA reads as TGTGCCAGTACCGAAACCGGGACAGGGGCCAAAGTAAATGGCTACACCTTC. Its translation: CASTETGTGAKVNGYTF.

For the CDR3, the DNA is TGTGCCAGCAGCCAAACGGGGGCGAGTGGAAACACCATATATTTT. The encoded protein is CASSQTGASGNTIYF. The rearrangement uses TRBV3-1 (or the pseudogene TRBV3-2) and TRBJ1-3; weak D call: TRBD1 (6 bases). The CDR3 contains 15 residues. Germline loops: CDR1 LGHDT, CDR2 YNNKEL (reference sequence). V lost 2 bases to trimming and J lost 3 bases, with 11 bases between them.

The chain has TRBV9 and TRBJ1-4, with 7 bases lining up with TRBD1. The CDR3 covers 15 residues. Germline CDR1 reads SGDLS; CDR2 reads YYNGEE. The V segment lost 4 bases and the J segment 7 bases; nucleotides outside the gene matches: 10. The CDR3 DNA follows: TGTGCCAGCAGCTCTCGACAGGGAAATTCTGAAAAACTGTTTTTT. Translated: CASSSRQGNSEKLFF.

The CDR3 sequence: CATSTGTGANYGYTF. In DNA form, the CDR3 reads TGTGCCACCAGCACTGGGACAGGGGCTAACTATGGCTACACCTTC. V usage is TRBV15 and J usage is TRBJ1-2, with 10 bases aligning to TRBD1. The CDR3 covers 15 residues. With V trimmed by 4 bases and J by 0 bases, 2 bases remained unmatched. CDR1 is LNHNV, CDR2 YYDKDF, per germline (reference sequence). Filled out from reference TRBV15 and TRBJ1-2, the complete variable domain reads DAMVIQNPRYQVTQFGKPVTLSCSQTLNHNVMYWYQQKSSQAPKLLFHYYDKDFNNEADTPDNFQSRRPNTSFCFLDIRSPGLGDTAMYLCATSTGTGANYGYTFGSGTRLTVV.

The chain links TRBV19 to TRBJ1-1, with TRBD1 matching over 8 bases. The CDR3 extends over 17 amino acids. Germline assignment: CDR1 LNHDA and CDR2 SQIVND (reference sequence). With 2 bases clipped from V and 8 bases from J, the junction kept 16 bases outside the gene matches. The CDR3 spells CASSISLADRGRGEAFF. CDR3 DNA: TGTGCCAGTAGTATAAGTCTGGCCGACAGGGGCCGAGGGGAAGCTTTCTTT.

The chain has TRBV27 and TRBJ1-1; maybe TRBD1 (6 bases). The CDR3 spans 14 residues. V gave up 4 bases and J gave up 3 bases, with 12 bases separating them. Germline V gene lookup returns CDR1 MNHEY and CDR2 SMNVEV (reference sequence). The CDR3 reads CASSSQGSYTEAFF. In DNA, the CDR3 is TGTGCCAGCAGTTCGCAGGGGTCGTACACTGAAGCTTTCTTT.

Here the CDR3 reads CASSLSSGTPSYEQYF. CDR3 coding DNA: TGCGCCAGCAGCTTGAGCTCCGGGACACCTTCCTACGAGCAGTACTTC. The chain recombines TRBV5-1 with TRBJ2-7, with a weak D call TRBD1 (6 bases). The CDR3 is 16 residues long. CDR1 and CDR2 (germline): SGHRS, YFSETQ. V gave up 1 base and J gave up 1 base, with 15 bases separating them.